Sequencing of this TCR beta chain was carried out in a study of blood T cell repertoires in COVID-19. Background on the study: The cDNA or gDNA used as material had been derived from T cells, B-cell-depleted T cells, or PBMCs.

Patients of the Seattle cohort, enrolled during active infection, were followed longitudinally. V was clipped by 0 bases and J by 6 bases, with 12 bases between them. Per the germline V gene, CDR1 is SGHAT and CDR2 is FQNNGV. This CDR3 region has 15 residues. Original analysis: Quantification of nucleated cells was approximated via reference gene primer amplification. Sequencing used immunoSEQ multiplex PCR; TCRdb keeps in-frame clones, though not all of them. V and J calls and clone size come straight from that table; D and trimming were deduced from the DNA. The top ten hold about 14% of the sample, which has about 69,000 clones, around 80% seen once.

The source material was peripheral blood. This sequence joins TRBV11-2 and TRBJ1-3, with unresolved D. This receptor was taken from a man aged 45 to 65 with COVID-19, enrolled during active disease. CDR3 residues: CASSLDPGSSNTIYF. The CDR3, as DNA: TGTGCCAGCAGCTTAGATCCCGGGTCCTCAAACACCATATATTTT. The full variable domain, with the rest looked up from reference TRBV11-2 and TRBJ1-3, is EAGVAQSPRYKIIEKRQSVAFWCNPISGHATLYWYQQILGQGPKLLIQFQNNGVVDDSQLPKDRFSAERLKGVDSTLKIQPAKLEDSAVYLCASSLDPGSSNTIYFGEGSWLTVV.